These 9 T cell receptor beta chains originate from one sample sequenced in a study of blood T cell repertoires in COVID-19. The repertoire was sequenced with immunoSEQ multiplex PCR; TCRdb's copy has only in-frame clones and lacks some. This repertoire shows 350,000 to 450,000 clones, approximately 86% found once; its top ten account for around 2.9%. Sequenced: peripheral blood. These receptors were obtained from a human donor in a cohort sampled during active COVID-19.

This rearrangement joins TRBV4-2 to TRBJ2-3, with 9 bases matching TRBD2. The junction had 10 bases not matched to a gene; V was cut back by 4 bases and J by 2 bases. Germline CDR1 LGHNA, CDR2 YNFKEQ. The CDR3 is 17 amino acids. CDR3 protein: CASSLLSGGENTDTQYF. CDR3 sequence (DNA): TGTGCCAGCAGCCTCCTTAGCGGGGGAGAAAACACAGATACGCAGTATTTT.

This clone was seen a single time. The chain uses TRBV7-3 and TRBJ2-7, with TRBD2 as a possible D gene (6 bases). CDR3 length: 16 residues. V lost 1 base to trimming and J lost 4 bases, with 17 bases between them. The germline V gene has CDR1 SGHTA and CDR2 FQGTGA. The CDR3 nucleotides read TGTGCCAGCAGCTTAAAGGCGGGGTACGACTCGTACGAGCAGTACTTC. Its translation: CASSLKAGYDSYEQYF.

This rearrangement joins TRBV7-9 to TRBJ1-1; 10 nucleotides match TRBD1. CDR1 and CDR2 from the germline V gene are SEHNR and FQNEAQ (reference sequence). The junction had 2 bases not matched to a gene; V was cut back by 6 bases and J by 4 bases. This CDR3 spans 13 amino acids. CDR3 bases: TGTGCCAGCAGTCGACAGGGGGCCACTGAAGCTTTCTTT. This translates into CASSRQGATEAFF.

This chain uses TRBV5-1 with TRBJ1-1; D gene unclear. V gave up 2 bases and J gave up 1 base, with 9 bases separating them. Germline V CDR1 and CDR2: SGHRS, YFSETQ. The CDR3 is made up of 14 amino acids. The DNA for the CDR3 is TGCGCCAGCAGCTTCGGCAGGTCGAACACTGAAGCTTTCTTT. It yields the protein CASSFGRSNTEAFF.

The DNA of the CDR3 is TGTGCCAGCACCCCAGAGGGTACCTACAATGAGCAGTTCTTC. Protein sequence: CASTPEGTYNEQFF. J is TRBJ2-1 and V is TRBV5-4; D is possibly TRBD2 (5 bases). The V end lost 6 bases, the J end lost 2 bases, and 12 bases lay between the germline ends. This CDR3 is 14 amino acids long. CDR1 SGHNT and CDR2 YYREEE come from the germline V gene (reference sequence).

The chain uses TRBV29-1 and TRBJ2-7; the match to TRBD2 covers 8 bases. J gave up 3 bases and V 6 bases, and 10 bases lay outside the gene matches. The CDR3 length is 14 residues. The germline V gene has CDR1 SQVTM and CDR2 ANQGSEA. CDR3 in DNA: TGCAGCGTGGCCCAGAGCGGGGGATTCTACGAGCAGTACTTC. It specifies CSVAQSGGFYEQYF.

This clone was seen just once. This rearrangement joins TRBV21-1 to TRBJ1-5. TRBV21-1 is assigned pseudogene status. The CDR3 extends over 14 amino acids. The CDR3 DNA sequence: TGTGCCACCGTTTGGGGAGCCCCCAATCAGCCCCAGCATTTT. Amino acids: CATVWGAPNQPQHF.

CDR3 amino acids: CASSTRSLAGSYNEQFF. As DNA, the CDR3 is TGTGCCAGCAGCACCCGGTCCCTCGCAGGGTCCTACAATGAGCAGTTCTTC. The chain is built from TRBV9 and TRBJ2-1, with D tentatively TRBD1 (5 bases). Trimming took off 4 bases at V and 1 base at J, with 18 bases between the two ends. The CDR3 length is 17 residues. The germline V gene has CDR1 SGDLS and CDR2 YYNGEE. The full variable domain, in which reference TRBV9 and TRBJ2-1 provide the parts outside the CDR3, is DSGVTQTPKHLITATGQRVTLRCSPRSGDLSVYWYQQSLDQGLQFLIQYYNGEERAKGNILERFSAQQFPDLHSELNLSSLELGDSALYFCASSTRSLAGSYNEQFFGPGTRLTVL.

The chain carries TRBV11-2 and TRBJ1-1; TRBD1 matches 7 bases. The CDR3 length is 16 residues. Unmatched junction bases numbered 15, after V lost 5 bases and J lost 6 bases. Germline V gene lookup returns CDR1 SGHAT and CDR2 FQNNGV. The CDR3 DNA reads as TGTGCCAGCAGCAATCCAAGGGCAGGGGGAGAGGCTGAAGCTTTCTTT. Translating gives CASSNPRAGGEAEAFF.